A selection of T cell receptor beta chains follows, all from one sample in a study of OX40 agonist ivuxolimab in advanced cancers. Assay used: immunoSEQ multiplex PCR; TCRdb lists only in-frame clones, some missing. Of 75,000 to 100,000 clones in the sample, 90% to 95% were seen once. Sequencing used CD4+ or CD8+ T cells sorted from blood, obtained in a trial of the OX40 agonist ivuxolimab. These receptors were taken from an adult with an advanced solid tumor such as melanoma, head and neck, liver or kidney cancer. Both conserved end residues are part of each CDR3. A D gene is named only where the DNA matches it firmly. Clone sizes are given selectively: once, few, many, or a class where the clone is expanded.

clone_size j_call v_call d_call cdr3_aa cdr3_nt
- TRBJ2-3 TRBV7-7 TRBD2 CASSPGTSRTDTQYF TGTGCCAGCAGCCCCGGGACTAGCCGGACAGATACGCAGTATTTT
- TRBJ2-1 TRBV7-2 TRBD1 CASSSFAGTAEQFF TGTGCCAGCAGCTCGTTCGCCGGGACAGCTGAGCAGTTCTTC
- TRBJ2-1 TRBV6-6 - CASSYGGSGYNEQFF TGTGCCAGCAGTTACGGGGGGTCGGGATACAATGAGCAGTTCTTC
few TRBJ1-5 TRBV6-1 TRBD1 CASSAWDRPDQPQHF TGTGCCAGCAGTGCGTGGGACAGACCCGATCAGCCCCAGCATTTT
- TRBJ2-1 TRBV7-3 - CASSPSVTRSQYNEQFF TGTGCCAGCAGCCCATCTGTTACTAGGTCCCAATACAATGAGCAGTTCTTC
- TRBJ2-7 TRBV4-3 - CASSQETPSPSEQYF TGCGCCAGCAGCCAAGAGACCCCCTCGCCCAGCGAGCAGTACTTC
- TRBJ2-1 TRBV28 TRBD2 CASRGGLAGYNEQFF TGTGCCAGCAGAGGTGGGCTAGCGGGTTACAATGAGCAGTTCTTC
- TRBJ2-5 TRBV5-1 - CASSSGAEETQYF TGCGCCAGCAGCTCCGGGGCAGAAGAGACCCAGTACTTC
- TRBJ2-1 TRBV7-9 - CASSRQRTSYNEQFF TGTGCCAGCTCTAGACAGCGGACATCCTACAATGAGCAGTTCTTC
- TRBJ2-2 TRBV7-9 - CASSPLGQNTGELFF TGTGCCAGCAGCCCCCTGGGACAGAACACCGGGGAGCTGTTTTTT
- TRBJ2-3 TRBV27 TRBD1 CASRMAGTGMTQYF TGTGCCAGCAGGATGGCAGGGACAGGGATGACGCAGTATTTT
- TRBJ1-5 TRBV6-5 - CASSPLQAQPQHF TGTGCCAGCAGTCCATTACAGGCCCAGCCCCAGCATTTT
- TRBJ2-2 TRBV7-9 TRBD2 CASSPRLAGGTGELFF TGTGCCAGCAGCCCGCGACTAGCGGGAGGCACCGGGGAGCTGTTTTTT
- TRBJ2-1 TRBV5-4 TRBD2 CASRSLKGTSGAPSYNEQFF TGTGCCAGCAGATCCTTAAAAGGGACTAGCGGAGCACCCTCCTACAATGAGCAGTTCTTC
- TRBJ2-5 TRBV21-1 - CASNAFRGVPSYQETQYF TGTGCCAGCAACGCCTTCAGGGGTGTCCCGTCTTACCAAGAGACCCAGTACTTC
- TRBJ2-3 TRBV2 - CASRVGTDTQYF TGTGCCAGCAGGGTCGGCACAGATACGCAGTATTTT
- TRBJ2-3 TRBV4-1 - CATAGLASTDTQYF TGCGCCACCGCTGGGCTAGCTAGCACAGATACGCAGTATTTT
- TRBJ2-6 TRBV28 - CASNPLRDSGANVLTF TGTGCCAGCAATCCACTAAGGGACTCTGGGGCCAACGTCCTGACTTTC
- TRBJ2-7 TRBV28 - CASRPGGSSYEQYF TGTGCCAGCAGACCCGGCGGGTCCTCCTACGAGCAGTACTTC
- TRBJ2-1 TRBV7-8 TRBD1 CASSLAIPGQGHNEQFF TGTGCCAGCAGCTTAGCAATCCCGGGACAGGGCCACAATGAGCAGTTCTTC
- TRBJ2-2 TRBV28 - CASNLRNSGLANTGELFF TGTGCCAGCAATCTGAGGAATAGCGGCCTCGCGAACACCGGGGAGCTGTTTTTT
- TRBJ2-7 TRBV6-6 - CASSYRQGYEQYF TGTGCCAGCAGTTACCGCCAGGGCTACGAGCAGTACTTC
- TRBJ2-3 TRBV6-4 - CASSMFGTDTQYF TGTGCCTCAAGTATGTTCGGCACAGATACGCAGTATTTT